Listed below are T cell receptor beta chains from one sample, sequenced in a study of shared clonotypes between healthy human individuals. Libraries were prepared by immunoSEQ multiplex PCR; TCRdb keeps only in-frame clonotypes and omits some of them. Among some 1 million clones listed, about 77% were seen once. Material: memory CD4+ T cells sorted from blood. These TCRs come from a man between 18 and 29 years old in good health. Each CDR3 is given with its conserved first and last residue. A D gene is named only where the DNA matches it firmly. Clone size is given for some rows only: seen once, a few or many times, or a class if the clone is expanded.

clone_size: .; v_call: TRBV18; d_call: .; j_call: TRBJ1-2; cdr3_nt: TGTGCCAGCTCACTAACTGATTCCCAAAGCGCTGGCTACACCTTC; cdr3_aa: CASSLTDSQSAGYTF
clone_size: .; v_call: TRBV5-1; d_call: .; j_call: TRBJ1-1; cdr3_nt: TGCGCCAGCAGCTTGGCGATGACGGTCGGGGACACTGAAGCTTTCTTT; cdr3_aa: CASSLAMTVGDTEAFF
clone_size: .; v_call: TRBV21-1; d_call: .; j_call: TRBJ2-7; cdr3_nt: TGTGCCAGCAGCAGAGAGTTTATCGACAGGGGCCGACCTAATTACGAGCAGTACTTC; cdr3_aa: CASSREFIDRGRPNYEQYF
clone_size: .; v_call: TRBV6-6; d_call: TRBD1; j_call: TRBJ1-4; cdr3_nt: TGTGCCAGCAGACCGGGACAGGGTGGGAAAAAACTGTTTTTT; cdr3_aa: CASRPGQGGKKLFF
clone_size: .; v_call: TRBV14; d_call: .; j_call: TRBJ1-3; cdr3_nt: TGTGCCAGCAGCTTCCTCTCTGGAAACACCATATATTTT; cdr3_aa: CASSFLSGNTIYF
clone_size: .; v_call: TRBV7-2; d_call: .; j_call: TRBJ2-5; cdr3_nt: TGTGCCAGCAGCCAGCTTACCCAGTACTTC; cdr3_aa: CASSQLTQYF
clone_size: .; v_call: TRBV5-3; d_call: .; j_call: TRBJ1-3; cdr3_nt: TGTGCCAGAAGCTGGGGCAGGGGTCGCACTGGAAACACCATATATTTT; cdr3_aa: CARSWGRGRTGNTIYF
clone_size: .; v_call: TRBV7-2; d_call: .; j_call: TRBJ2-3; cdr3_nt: TGTGCCAGCAGCTCGACTAGGGGGCGGGATACGCAGTATTTT; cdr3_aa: CASSSTRGRDTQYF
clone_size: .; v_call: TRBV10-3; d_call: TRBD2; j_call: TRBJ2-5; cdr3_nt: TGTGCCACCGCACTAGCGCAAGAGACCCAGTACTTC; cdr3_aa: CATALAQETQYF
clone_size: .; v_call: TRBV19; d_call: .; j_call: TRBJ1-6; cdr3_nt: TGTGCCAGTACGGGGGGATCCTATAATTCACCCCTCCACTTT; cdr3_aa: CASTGGSYNSPLHF
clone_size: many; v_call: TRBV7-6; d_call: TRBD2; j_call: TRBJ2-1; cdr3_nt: TGTGCCAGCAGCTTAGTACCGGGAGGGGGGGACAATGAGCAGTTCTTC; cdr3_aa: CASSLVPGGGDNEQFF
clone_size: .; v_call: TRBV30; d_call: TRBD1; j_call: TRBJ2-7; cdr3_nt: TGTGCCTGGCGGGGGATCGGACAGGGCTCTACCTACGAGCAGTACTTC; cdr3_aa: CAWRGIGQGSTYEQYF
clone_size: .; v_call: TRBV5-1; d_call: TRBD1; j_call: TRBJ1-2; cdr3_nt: TGCGCCAGCAGCAAGGACAGGGGGCCGGGGTCTACTGGCTACACCTTC; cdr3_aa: CASSKDRGPGSTGYTF
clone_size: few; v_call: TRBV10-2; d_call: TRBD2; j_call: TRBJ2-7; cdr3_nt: TGCGCCAGCAGCCCTAGCGGGAGGGCCGGGGAGCAGTACTTC; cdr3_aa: CASSPSGRAGEQYF
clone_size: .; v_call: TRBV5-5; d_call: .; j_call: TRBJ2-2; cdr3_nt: TGTGCCAGCAGCTTGGAATACAGAAACACCGGGGAGCTGTTTTTT; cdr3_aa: CASSLEYRNTGELFF
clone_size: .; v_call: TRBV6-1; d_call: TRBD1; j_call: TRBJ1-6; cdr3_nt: TGTGCCAGCAGTGAAGTATTTACAGGGGTTAATTCACCCCTCCACTTT; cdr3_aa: CASSEVFTGVNSPLHF
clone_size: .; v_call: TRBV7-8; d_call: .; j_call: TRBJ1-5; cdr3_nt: TGTGCCAGCAGCTTAGTTAGCAGCCTCAATCAGCCCCAGCATTTT; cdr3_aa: CASSLVSSLNQPQHF
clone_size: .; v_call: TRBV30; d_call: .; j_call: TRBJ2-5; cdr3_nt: TGTGCCTGGTCCGAAGGGGGAGTGGAGACCCAGTACTTC; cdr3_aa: CAWSEGGVETQYF
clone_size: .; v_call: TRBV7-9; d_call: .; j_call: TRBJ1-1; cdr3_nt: TGTGCCAGCAGCTTAGATACGGGGCTGAACACTGAAGCTTTCTTT; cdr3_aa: CASSLDTGLNTEAFF
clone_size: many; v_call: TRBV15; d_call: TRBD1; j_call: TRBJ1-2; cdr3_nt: TGTGCCACCAGCAGAGACGGCGCCGGGACAGGGAACTATGGCTACACCTTC; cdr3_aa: CATSRDGAGTGNYGYTF
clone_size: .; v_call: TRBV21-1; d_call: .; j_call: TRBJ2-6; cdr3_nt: TGTGCCAGCGGGATTTTAGCTACGACGGTGGGGGCCAACGTCCTGACTTTC; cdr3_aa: CASGILATTVGANVLTF
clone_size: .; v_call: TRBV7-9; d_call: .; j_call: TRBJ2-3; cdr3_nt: TGTGCCAGCAGCCGGGACCGCACCACAGATACGCAGTATTTT; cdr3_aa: CASSRDRTTDTQYF
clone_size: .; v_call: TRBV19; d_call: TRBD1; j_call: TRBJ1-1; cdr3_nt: TGTGCCAGTACTTCTACAGGGGGTGGCAACACTGAAGCTTTCTTT; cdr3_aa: CASTSTGGGNTEAFF
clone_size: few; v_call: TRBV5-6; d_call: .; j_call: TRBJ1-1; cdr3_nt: TGTGCCAGCAGCTGGGGGCTCGGGGGAACTTTCTTT; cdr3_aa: CASSWGLGGTFF
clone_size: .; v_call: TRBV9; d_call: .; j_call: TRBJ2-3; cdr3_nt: TGTGCCAGCAGCGTAGCCCGGTCGGATACGCAGTATTTT; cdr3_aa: CASSVARSDTQYF
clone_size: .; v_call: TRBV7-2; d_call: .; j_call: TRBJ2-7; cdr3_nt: TGTGCCAGCAGCCCAGGGGGGACCTCAACCTACGAGCAGTACTTC; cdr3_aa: CASSPGGTSTYEQYF
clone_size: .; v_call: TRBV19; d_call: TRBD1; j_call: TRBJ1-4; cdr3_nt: TGTGCCAGTAGTATTGGACAGGGGAATGAAAAACTGTTTTTT; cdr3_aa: CASSIGQGNEKLFF
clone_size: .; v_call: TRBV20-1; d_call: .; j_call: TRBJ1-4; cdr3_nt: TGCAGTGCTAGTAACGGTCTCAAACTGTTTTTT; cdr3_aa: CSASNGLKLFF
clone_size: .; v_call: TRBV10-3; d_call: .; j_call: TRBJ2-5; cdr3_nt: TGTGCCACCCGACAGGCGGGAGAGACCCAGTACTTC; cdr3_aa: CATRQAGETQYF
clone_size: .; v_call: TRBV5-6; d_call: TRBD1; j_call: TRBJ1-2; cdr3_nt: TGTGCCAGCAGCGGGCGGACAGGGGGCTTTAACTATGGCTACACCTTC; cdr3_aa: CASSGRTGGFNYGYTF
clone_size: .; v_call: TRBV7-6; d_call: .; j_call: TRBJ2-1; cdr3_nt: TGTGCCAGCAGCTTAGCGAACAGAATAGGTGAGCAGTTCTTC; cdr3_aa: CASSLANRIGEQFF
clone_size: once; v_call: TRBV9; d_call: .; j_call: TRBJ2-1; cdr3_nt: TGTGCCAGCAGCGACGTCCCCAACAATGAGCAGTTCTTC; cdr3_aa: CASSDVPNNEQFF
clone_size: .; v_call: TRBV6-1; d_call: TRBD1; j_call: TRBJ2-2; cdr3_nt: TGTGCCAGCAGTTCCGGGACAGGGCGAACCGGGGAGCTGTTTTTT; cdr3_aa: CASSSGTGRTGELFF
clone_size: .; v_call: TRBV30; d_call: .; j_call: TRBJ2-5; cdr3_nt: TGTGCCCTCAAGGGCGATAGGGGGACCCAGTACTTC; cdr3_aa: CALKGDRGTQYF
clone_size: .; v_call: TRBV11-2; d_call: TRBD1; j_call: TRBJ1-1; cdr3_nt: TGTGCCAGCAGCCCGCGACAGGGGATGAACACTGAAGCTTTCTTT; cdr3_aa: CASSPRQGMNTEAFF
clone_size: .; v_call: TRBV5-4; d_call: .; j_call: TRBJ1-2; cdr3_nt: TGTGCCAGCAGCGGCTTAGGGGGGGACTCTGGCTACACCTTC; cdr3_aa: CASSGLGGDSGYTF
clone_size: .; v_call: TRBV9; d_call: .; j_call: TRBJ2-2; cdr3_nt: TGTGCCAGCAGCCCCTCGGGGCTGAACACCGGGGAGCTGTTTTTT; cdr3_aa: CASSPSGLNTGELFF
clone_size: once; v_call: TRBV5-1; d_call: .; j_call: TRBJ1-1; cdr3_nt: TGCGCCAGCAGCTTGGAGGGCCGCAGTGAAGCTTTCTTT; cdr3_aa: CASSLEGRSEAFF
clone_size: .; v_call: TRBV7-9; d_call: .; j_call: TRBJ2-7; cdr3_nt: TGTGCCAGCAGCCCCACCGGTTATACCTACGAGCAGTACTTC; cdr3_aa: CASSPTGYTYEQYF
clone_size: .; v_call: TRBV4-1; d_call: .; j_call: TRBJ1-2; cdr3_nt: TGCGCCAGCAGCCCGAACCGAAAGACCTATGGCTACACCTTC; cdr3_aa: CASSPNRKTYGYTF
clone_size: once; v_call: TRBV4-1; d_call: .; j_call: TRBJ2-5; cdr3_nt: TGCGCCAGCAGCCAACCCCCGGGACATAAGCAAGAGACCCAGTACTTC; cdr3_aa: CASSQPPGHKQETQYF
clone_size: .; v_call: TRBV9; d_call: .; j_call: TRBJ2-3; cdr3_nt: TGTGCCAGCAGCGTTTCCATTCGGGGCACAGATACGCAGTATTTT; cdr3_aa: CASSVSIRGTDTQYF
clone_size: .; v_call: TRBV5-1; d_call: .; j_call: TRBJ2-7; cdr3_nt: TGCGCCAGCAACAGGGGTAGCGGGGATACCTACGAGCAGTACTTC; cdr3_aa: CASNRGSGDTYEQYF
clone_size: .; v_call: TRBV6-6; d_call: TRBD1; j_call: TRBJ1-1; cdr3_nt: TGTGCCAGCAGCCTGAGGGACAGGGTAAAGACTGAAGCTTTCTTT; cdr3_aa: CASSLRDRVKTEAFF
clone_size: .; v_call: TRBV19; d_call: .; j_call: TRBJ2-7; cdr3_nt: TGTGCCAGTAGTACGGCGGGGGCGTTGACCTACGAGCAGTACTTC; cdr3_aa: CASSTAGALTYEQYF
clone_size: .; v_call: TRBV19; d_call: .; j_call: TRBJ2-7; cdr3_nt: TGTGCCACCCATAATCCTCTTCGAGGGGGCGAGCAGTACTTC; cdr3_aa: CATHNPLRGGEQYF
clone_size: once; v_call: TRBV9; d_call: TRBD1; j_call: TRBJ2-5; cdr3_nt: TGTGCCAGCAGCGAAGGGGGCCAAAAAGAGACCCAGTACTTC; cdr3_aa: CASSEGGQKETQYF
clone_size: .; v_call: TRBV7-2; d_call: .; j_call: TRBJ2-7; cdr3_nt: TGTGCCAGCAGTCAATTATACGAGCAGTACTTC; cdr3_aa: CASSQLYEQYF
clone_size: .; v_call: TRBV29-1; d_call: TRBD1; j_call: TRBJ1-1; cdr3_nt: TGCAGCATAGGGACAGGGTCGCAGAACACTGAAGCTTTCTTT; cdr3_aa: CSIGTGSQNTEAFF
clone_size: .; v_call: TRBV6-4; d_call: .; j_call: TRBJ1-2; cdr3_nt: TGTGCCAGCAGTGACTCGGCAGGGATTGGCTACACCTTC; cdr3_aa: CASSDSAGIGYTF
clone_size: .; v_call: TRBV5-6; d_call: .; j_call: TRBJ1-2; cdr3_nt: TGTGCCAGCGAATTTAGGGACCGGAGCTTCTATGGCTACACCTTC; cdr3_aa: CASEFRDRSFYGYTF
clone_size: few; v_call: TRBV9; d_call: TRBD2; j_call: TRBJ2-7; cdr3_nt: TGTGCCAGCAGCGTAGGATATGACAGGGATGTAGCGGGAGTGTACGAGCAGTACTTC; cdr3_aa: CASSVGYDRDVAGVYEQYF
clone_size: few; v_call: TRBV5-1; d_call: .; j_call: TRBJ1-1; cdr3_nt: TGCGCCAGCAGCTCCGGACTAATCAACACTGAAGCTTTCTTT; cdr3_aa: CASSSGLINTEAFF